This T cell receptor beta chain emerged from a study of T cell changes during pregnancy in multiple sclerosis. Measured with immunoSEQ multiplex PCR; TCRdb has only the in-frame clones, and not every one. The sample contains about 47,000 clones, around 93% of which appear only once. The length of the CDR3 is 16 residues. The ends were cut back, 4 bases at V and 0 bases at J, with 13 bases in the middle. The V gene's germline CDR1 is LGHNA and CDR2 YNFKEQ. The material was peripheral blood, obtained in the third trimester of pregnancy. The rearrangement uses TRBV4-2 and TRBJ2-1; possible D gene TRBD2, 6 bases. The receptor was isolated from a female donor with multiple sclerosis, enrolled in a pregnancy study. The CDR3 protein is CASSPFSGSSYNEQFF. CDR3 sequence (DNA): TGTGCCAGCAGCCCCTTTTCCGGGAGCTCCTACAATGAGCAGTTCTTC.